These 23 T cell receptor beta chains were sequenced from one sample in a study of blood T cell repertoires in COVID-19. Sequencing used immunoSEQ multiplex PCR; TCRdb keeps in-frame clones, though not all of them. The sample includes 90,000 to 130,000 clones, 80% to 85% seen only once; the top ten take roughly 7.9%. Sequenced: peripheral blood. The receptors were sampled from a man in his 70s with acute or convalescent COVID-19.

J is TRBJ2-5 and V is TRBV5-6; TRBD2 aligns across 12 bases. J gave up 2 bases and V 4 bases, and 0 bases lay outside the gene matches. The CDR3 is made up of 14 amino acids. Germline lookup yields CDR1 SGHDT and CDR2 YYEEEE. Here the CDR3 DNA reads TGTGCCAGCAGCCTAGCGGGAGGGCAAGAGACCCAGTACTTC. Amino acids: CASSLAGGQETQYF. Combining the CDR3 with reference TRBV5-6 and TRBJ2-5 gives the whole variable domain DAGVTQSPTHLIKTRGQQVTLRCSPKSGHDTVSWYQQALGQGPQFIFQYYEEEERQRGNFPDRFSGHQFPNYSSELNVNALLLGDSALYLCASSLAGGQETQYFGPGTRLLVL.

V gene TRBV7-3 combines with J gene TRBJ2-7; D is undetermined. Germline loops: CDR1 SGHTA, CDR2 FQGTGA. The CDR3 sequence is 14 residues long. V lost 7 bases and J 0 bases, leaving 13 bases between the germline ends. The CDR3 coding sequence is TGTGCCAGCAAGGAGACTCCCGACTCCTACGAGCAGTACTTC. Protein: CASKETPDSYEQYF.

The rearrangement uses TRBV9 and TRBJ2-7; 7 bases are a match to TRBD1. There are 15 residues in the CDR3. Trimming removed 0 bases from V and 3 bases from J; junction bases left unmatched: 6. Germline V gene data show CDR1 as SGDLS and CDR2 as YYNGEE. CDR3 coding DNA: TGTGCCAGCAGCGTAGATCTGGGGGACAGCTACGAGCAGTACTTC. Encoded protein: CASSVDLGDSYEQYF.

This clone was counted between two and nine times. This chain connects TRBV11-2 to TRBJ2-2; TRBD2 is a possible D gene (6 bases). Trimming removed 5 bases at V and 5 bases at J, with 18 bases between. This CDR3 contains 16 residues. Germline CDR1 and CDR2: SGHAT and FQNNGV. CDR3 DNA sequence: TGTGCCAGCAGCCGCGACACGGGAGTATATACCGGGGAGCTGTTTTTT. Its translation is CASSRDTGVYTGELFF.

The V and J genes are TRBV5-1 and TRBJ2-3; 10 nucleotides align to TRBD2. V shed 6 bases, J shed 4 bases, and the junction held 5 bases outside the gene matches. The CDR3 runs 14 residues. CDR1 and CDR2 (germline): SGHRS, YFSETQ. CDR3 in amino acids: CASNSGRWADTQYF. Written as DNA, the CDR3 is TGCGCCAGCAATAGCGGGAGGTGGGCAGATACGCAGTATTTT.

The chain joins TRBV5-1 to TRBJ2-3; TRBD1 is a possible D gene (5 bases). CDR1 is SGHRS and CDR2 is YFSETQ in the germline V gene. CDR3 size: 14 residues. The V end lost 0 bases, the J end lost 3 bases, and 8 bases lay between the germline ends. The CDR3, as DNA: TGCGCCAGCAGCTTGGCCGACAGTACAGATACGCAGTATTTT. It yields the protein CASSLADSTDTQYF. The full variable domain, in which reference TRBV5-1 and TRBJ2-3 provide the parts outside the CDR3, is KAGVTQTPRYLIKTRGQQVTLSCSPISGHRSVSWYQQTPGQGLQFLFEYFSETQRNKGNFPGRFSGRQFSNSRSEMNVSTLELGDSALYLCASSLADSTDTQYFGPGTRLTVL.

This clone appeared a single time. This chain connects TRBV11-2 to TRBJ1-3; D ambiguous. Germline V CDR1 and CDR2: SGHAT, FQNNGV. The CDR3 totals 13 residues. V lost 7 bases to trimming and J lost 4 bases, with 11 bases between them. CDR3: CASTFLVGNTIYF. The DNA of the CDR3 is TGTGCCAGCACCTTTTTAGTCGGAAACACCATATATTTT.

The chain links TRBV19 to TRBJ1-6, with TRBD1 matching over 7 bases. V dropped 7 bases and J dropped 9; count of bases not matched to a gene: 6. Germline V gene lookup returns CDR1 LNHDA and CDR2 SQIVND (reference sequence). The CDR3 contains 13 residues. The DNA for the CDR3 is TGTGCCAGTAATGACAGGGAAGGTTCACCCCTCCACTTT. Protein sequence: CASNDREGSPLHF.

J is TRBJ1-6 and V is TRBV14; 7 nucleotides align to TRBD1. This CDR3 has 16 residues. CDR1 and CDR2 from the germline V gene are SGHDN and FVKESK. V was pared by 4 bases and J by 3 bases, with 6 bases of the junction left unmatched. The CDR3 spells CASSRWTGFYNSPLHF. The CDR3 bases are TGTGCCAGCAGCCGCTGGACAGGTTTCTATAATTCACCCCTCCACTTT.

This clone was counted between two and nine times. The chain is built from TRBV19 and TRBJ1-1, with 10 bases matching TRBD1. This CDR3 is built from 17 residues. From germline, CDR1 is LNHDA and CDR2 SQIVND (reference sequence). The trim removed 4 bases at V and 5 bases at J, leaving 13 bases unmatched. Written as DNA, the CDR3 is TGTGCCAGTAGTAGACGCCCGACAGGGGGCGGTTATACTGAAGCTTTCTTT. It specifies CASSRRPTGGGYTEAFF.

The chain uses TRBV5-1 and TRBJ2-7; TRBD1 is a possible D gene (5 bases). The V and J ends lost 0 bases and 0 bases respectively, with 10 bases between them. Germline CDR1 reads SGHRS; CDR2 reads YFSETQ. The CDR3 is 15 residues long. The CDR3 DNA sequence: TGCGCCAGCAGCTTGGGGCAGGGAAGCTCCTACGAGCAGTACTTC. This sequence encodes CASSLGQGSSYEQYF.

The chain joins TRBV9 to TRBJ1-2; weak D call: TRBD1 (6 bases). V was trimmed by 2 bases and J by 2 bases, leaving 7 bases between them. CDR3 length: 13 amino acids. Germline-derived CDR1 and CDR2 are SGDLS and YYNGEE. CDR3 nucleotides: TGTGCCAGCAGCGTTACAGGGAACTATGGCTACACCTTC. This gives the protein CASSVTGNYGYTF.

This chain joins TRBV11-2 and TRBJ1-1, with D tentatively TRBD1 (5 bases). The CDR3 runs to 14 residues. The germline CDR1 and CDR2 sequences are SGHAT and FQNNGV. V lost 5 bases and J 7 bases, leaving 17 bases between the germline ends. CDR3 nucleotide sequence: TGTGCCAGCAGCCTCGGGTGGGGGGTCAATGAAGCTTTCTTT. This gives the protein CASSLGWGVNEAFF.

V gene TRBV9 combines with J gene TRBJ1-1, with D tentatively TRBD1 (5 bases). V was pared by 0 bases and J by 4 bases, with 10 bases between. CDR3 length equals 14 residues. Germline V CDR1 and CDR2: SGDLS, YYNGEE. CDR3 nucleotide sequence: TGTGCCAGCAGCGTAGATTCAGGGTCCACTGAAGCTTTCTTT. Protein sequence: CASSVDSGSTEAFF.

The chain employs TRBV18 and TRBJ1-5; tentative D call: TRBD1 (6 bases). CDR1 and CDR2 (germline): KGHSH, LQKENI. V lost 6 bases and J 1 base, leaving 10 bases between the germline ends. This CDR3 has 14 residues. The DNA of the CDR3 is TGTGCCAGCTCTGCAGGGGTAAGCAATCAGCCCCAGCATTTT. It codes for CASSAGVSNQPQHF.

The gene calls are TRBV6-1 and TRBJ2-5; D not resolved. The CDR3 covers 14 residues. Per germline, CDR1 MNHNS and CDR2 SASEGT. V lost 3 bases and J lost 0, with 8 bases in between. The CDR3 region has the DNA TGTGCCAGCAGTGAGGGCCTGTACCAAGAGACCCAGTACTTC. It is translated as CASSEGLYQETQYF.

This clone occurred once. The chain employs TRBV4-2 and TRBJ2-1; 8 bases are shared with TRBD2. The CDR3 sequence is 14 residues long. CDR1 and CDR2 (germline): LGHNA, YNFKEQ. Losses at the gene ends were 7 bases for V and 8 bases for J; bases not matched to a gene: 10. The CDR3 sequence: CASTLGGAKHEQFF. In nucleotides, the CDR3 is TGTGCCAGCACCCTCGGGGGGGCCAAGCATGAGCAGTTCTTC.

CDR3 nucleotide sequence: TGTGCCAGCAGTCAGGGTTTCCACAACACTGAAGCTTTCTTT. Encoded protein: CASSQGFHNTEAFF. The genes are TRBV5-6 and TRBJ1-1, with D tentatively TRBD1 (5 bases). V lost 5 bases, J lost 2 bases, and 13 bases lay in between. Germline V gene data show CDR1 as SGHDT and CDR2 as YYEEEE. This CDR3 is built from 14 residues.

In this sample, this clone turned up a few times. The gene calls are TRBV24-1 and TRBJ2-1, with 7 bases fitting TRBD1. Germline V gives CDR1 KGHDR, CDR2 SFDVKD. The V and J ends lost 4 bases and 9 bases, in that order; junction bases with no gene match: 5. This CDR3 region has 13 residues. The CDR3: CATSDRQGAEQFF. The CDR3 DNA reads as TGTGCCACCAGTGACCGACAGGGCGCTGAGCAGTTCTTC.

The genes are TRBV6-5 and TRBJ2-7, with D possibly matching TRBD1 (7 bases). Germline CDR1 reads MNHEY; CDR2 reads SVGAGI. The V and J ends lost 7 bases and 1 base respectively, with 17 bases between them. This CDR3 is 15 amino acids long. CDR3 DNA sequence: TGTGCCAGCATACCTAGGAGGGGGCTGTCCTACGAGCAGTACTTC. Amino acid sequence: CASIPRRGLSYEQYF.

The chain carries TRBV5-4 and TRBJ1-4; D not resolved. The CDR3 length is 15 residues. V lost 7 bases and J 6 bases, leaving 19 bases between the germline ends. The germline V gene has CDR1 SGHNT and CDR2 YYREEE (reference sequence). Here the CDR3 DNA reads TGTGCCAGCCGACCAGAACCGACCGGGGATGAAAAACTGTTTTTT. Translation gives CASRPEPTGDEKLFF.

The rearrangement uses TRBV18 and TRBJ1-5; TRBD1 might be the D (6 bases). The ends were cut back, 3 bases at V and 7 bases at J, with 10 bases in the middle. The CDR3 extends over 13 amino acids. Germline assignment: CDR1 KGHSH and CDR2 LQKENI. The CDR3 spells CASSPSGGQPQHF. DNA for the CDR3: TGTGCCAGCTCACCGTCGGGGGGCCAGCCCCAGCATTTT.

CDR3 sequence reads: CASSPTLIRVTGELFF. The CDR3 bases are TGTGCCAGCAGTCCAACGCTTATCCGGGTCACCGGGGAGCTGTTTTTT. The V gene is TRBV6-2 or TRBV6-3, the J gene TRBJ2-2; D not certain. V dropped 5 bases and J dropped 4 bases, with 17 bases sitting between them. Germline V lookup: CDR1 MNHEY, CDR2 SVGEGT. This CDR3 is 16 amino acids long.